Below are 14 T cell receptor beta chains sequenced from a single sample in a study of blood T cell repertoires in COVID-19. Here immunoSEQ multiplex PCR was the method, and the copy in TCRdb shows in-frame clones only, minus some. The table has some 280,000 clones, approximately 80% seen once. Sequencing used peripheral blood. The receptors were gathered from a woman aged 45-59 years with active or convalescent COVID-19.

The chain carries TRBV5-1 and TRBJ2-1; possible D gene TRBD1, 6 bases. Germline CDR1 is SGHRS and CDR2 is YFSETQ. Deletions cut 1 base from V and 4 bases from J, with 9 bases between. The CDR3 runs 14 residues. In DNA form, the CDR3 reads TGCGCCAGCAGCTTGCAGGGGCAATACAATGAGCAGTTCTTC. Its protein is CASSLQGQYNEQFF.

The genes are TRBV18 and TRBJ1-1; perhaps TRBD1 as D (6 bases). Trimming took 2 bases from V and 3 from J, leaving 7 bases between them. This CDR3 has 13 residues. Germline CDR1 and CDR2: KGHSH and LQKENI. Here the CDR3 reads CASSPEGDTEAFF. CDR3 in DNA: TGTGCCAGCTCACCAGAGGGGGACACTGAAGCTTTCTTT. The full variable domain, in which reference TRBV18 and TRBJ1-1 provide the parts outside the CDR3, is NAGVMQNPRHLVRRRGQEARLRCSPMKGHSHVYWYRQLPEEGLKFMVYLQKENIIDESGMPKERFSAEFPKEGPSILRIQQVVRGDSAAYFCASSPEGDTEAFFGQGTRLTVV.

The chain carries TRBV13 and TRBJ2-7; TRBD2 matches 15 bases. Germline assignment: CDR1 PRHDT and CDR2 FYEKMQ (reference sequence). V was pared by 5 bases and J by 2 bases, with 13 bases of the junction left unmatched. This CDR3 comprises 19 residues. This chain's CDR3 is CASSPGPGLAGGQTYEQYF. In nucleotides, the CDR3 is TGTGCCAGCAGCCCAGGGCCGGGACTAGCGGGAGGACAGACCTACGAGCAGTACTTC.

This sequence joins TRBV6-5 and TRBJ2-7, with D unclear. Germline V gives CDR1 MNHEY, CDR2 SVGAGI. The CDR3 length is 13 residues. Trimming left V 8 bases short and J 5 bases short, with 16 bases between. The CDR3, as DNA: TGTGCCAGCGGAACGACATTTCCCCACGAGCAGTACTTC. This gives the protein CASGTTFPHEQYF.

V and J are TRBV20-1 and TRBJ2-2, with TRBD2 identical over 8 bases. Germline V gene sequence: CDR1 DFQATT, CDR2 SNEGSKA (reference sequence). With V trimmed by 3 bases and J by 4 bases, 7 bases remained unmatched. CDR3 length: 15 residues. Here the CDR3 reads CSASKSAGGTGELFF. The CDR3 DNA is TGCAGTGCTAGTAAATCGGCGGGAGGCACCGGGGAGCTGTTTTTT.

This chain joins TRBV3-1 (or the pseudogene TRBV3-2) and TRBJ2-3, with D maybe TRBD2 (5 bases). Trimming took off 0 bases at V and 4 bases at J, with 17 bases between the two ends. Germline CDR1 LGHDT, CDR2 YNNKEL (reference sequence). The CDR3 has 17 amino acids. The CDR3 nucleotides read TGTGCCAGCAGCCAAGATCCGCTAGGGCGGGCCCCAGATACGCAGTATTTT. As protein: CASSQDPLGRAPDTQYF.

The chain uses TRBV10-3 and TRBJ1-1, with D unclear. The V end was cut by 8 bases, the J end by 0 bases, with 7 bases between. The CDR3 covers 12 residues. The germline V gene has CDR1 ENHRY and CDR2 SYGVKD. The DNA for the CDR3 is TGTGCCATCTCCCATTTGAACACTGAAGCTTTCTTT. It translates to CAISHLNTEAFF.

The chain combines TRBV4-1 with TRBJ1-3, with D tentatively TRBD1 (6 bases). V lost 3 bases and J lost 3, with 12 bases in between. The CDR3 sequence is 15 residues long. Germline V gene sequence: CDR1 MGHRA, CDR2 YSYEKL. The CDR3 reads CASSHLRGSGNTIYF. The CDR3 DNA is TGCGCCAGCAGCCACCTCAGGGGTAGTGGAAACACCATATATTTT.

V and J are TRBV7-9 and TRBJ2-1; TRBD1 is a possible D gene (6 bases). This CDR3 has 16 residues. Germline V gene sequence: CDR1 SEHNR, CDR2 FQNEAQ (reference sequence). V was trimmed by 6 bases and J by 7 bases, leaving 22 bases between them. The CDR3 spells CASSQPPRGSQNEQFF. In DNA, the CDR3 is TGTGCCAGCAGTCAGCCCCCCAGGGGAAGTCAGAATGAGCAGTTCTTC.

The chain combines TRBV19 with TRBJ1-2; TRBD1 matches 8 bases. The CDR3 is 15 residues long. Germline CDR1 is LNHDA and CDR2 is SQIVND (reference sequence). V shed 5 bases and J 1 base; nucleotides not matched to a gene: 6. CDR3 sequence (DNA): TGTGCCAGTAGTCTCGGGGACAGGATTAACTATGGCTACACCTTC. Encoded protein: CASSLGDRINYGYTF. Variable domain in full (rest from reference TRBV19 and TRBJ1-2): DGGITQSPKYLFRKEGQNVTLSCEQNLNHDAMYWYRQDPGQGLRLIYYSQIVNDFQKGDIAEGYSVSREKKESFPLTVTSAQKNPTAFYLCASSLGDRINYGYTFGSGTRLTVV.

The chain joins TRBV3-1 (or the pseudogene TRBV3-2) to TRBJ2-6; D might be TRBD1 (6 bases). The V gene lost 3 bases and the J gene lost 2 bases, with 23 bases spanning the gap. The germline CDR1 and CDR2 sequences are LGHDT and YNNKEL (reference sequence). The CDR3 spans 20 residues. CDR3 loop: CASSHGLLGAGVAGANVLTF. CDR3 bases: TGTGCCAGCAGCCACGGGCTTCTCGGGGCAGGGGTAGCTGGGGCCAACGTCCTGACTTTC.

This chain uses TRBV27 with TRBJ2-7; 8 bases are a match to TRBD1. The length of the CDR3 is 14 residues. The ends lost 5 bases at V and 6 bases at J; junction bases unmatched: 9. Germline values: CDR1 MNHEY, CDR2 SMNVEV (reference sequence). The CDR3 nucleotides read TGTGCCAGCAGTCCTAGGACAGGGCAGATCGAGCAGTACTTC. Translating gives CASSPRTGQIEQYF.

CDR3 in DNA: TGTGCCAGCAGCCCGGGACAGAACAAATACAATGAGCAGTTCTTC. Its translation is CASSPGQNKYNEQFF. The chain couples TRBV9 to TRBJ2-1, with 7 bases that match TRBD1. The germline gives CDR1 SGDLS, CDR2 YYNGEE. V shed 4 bases, J shed 4 bases, and the junction held 8 bases outside the gene matches. The CDR3 is 15 residues long.

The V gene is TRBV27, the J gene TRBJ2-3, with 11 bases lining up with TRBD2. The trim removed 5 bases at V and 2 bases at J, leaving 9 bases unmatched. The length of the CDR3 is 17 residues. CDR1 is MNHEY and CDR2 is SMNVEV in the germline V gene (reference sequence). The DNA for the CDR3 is TGTGCCAGCAGTCCGACCCCGGGACTAGCGGTCACAGATACGCAGTATTTT. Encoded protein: CASSPTPGLAVTDTQYF.